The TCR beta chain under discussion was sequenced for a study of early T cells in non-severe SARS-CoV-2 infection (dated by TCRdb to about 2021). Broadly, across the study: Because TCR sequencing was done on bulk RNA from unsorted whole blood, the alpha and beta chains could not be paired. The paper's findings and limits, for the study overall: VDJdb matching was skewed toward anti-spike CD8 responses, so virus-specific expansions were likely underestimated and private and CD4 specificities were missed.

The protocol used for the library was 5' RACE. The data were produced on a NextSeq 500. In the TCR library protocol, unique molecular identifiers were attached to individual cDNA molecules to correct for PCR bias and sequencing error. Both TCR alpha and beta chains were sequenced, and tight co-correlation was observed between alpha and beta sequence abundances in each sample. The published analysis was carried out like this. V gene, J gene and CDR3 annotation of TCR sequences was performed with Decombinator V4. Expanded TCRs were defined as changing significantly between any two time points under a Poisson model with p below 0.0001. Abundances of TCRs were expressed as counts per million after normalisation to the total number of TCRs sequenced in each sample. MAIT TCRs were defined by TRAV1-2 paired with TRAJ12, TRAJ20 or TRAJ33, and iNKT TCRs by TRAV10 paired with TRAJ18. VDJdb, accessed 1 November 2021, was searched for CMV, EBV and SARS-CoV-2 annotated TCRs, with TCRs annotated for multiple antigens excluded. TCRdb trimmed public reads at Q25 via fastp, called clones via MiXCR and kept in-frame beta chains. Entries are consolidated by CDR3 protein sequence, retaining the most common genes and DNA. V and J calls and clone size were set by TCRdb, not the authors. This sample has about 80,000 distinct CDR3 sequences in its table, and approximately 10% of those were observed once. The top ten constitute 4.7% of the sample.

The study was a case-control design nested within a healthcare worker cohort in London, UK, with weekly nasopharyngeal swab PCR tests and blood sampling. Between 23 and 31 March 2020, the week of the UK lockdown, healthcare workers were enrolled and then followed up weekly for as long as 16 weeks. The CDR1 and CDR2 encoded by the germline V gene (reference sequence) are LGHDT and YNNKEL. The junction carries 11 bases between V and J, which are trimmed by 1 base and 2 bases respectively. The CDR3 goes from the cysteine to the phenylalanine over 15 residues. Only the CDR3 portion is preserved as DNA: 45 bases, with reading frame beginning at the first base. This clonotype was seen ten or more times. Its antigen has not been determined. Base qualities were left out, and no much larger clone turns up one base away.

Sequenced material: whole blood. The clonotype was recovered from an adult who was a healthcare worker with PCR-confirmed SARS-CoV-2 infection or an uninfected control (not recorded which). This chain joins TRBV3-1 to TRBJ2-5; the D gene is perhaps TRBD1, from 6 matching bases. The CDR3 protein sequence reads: CASSQGLDRQETQYF. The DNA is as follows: TGTGCCAGCAGCCAAGGGCTGGACAGACAAGAGACCCAGTACTTC.